The rows below give T cell receptor beta chains drawn from one sample of a study of blood T cell repertoires in COVID-19. Clones were read by immunoSEQ multiplex PCR, and TCRdb kept only the in-frame ones, dropping some. Here the sample spans under 250,000 clones, around 84% being singletons. The sample comprised PBMCs or T cells enriched from blood (not recorded which). Receptors originate from a young man with acute COVID-19. Both conserved end residues are part of each CDR3. A D gene is named only where the DNA matches it firmly. A clone size is listed for some rows: how often the clone was seen (once, few, many), or a class if it is expanded.

TRBJ1-1	many	-	TRBV12-3/TRBV12-4	12	CASMGPNTEAFF	TGTGCCAGCATGGGCCCGAACACTGAAGCTTTCTTT
TRBJ1-2	once	-	TRBV29-1	12	CSATQSNYGYTF	TGCAGCGCGACACAATCTAACTATGGCTACACCTTC
TRBJ2-7	few	TRBD1	TRBV6-5	15	CASSDRGYGSYEQYF	TGTGCCAGCTCGGACAGGGGTTATGGGTCCTACGAGCAGTACTTC
TRBJ1-1	-	TRBD1	TRBV4-1	14	CASSQGDRNTEAFF	TGCGCCAGCAGCCAGGGGGACAGGAACACTGAAGCTTTCTTT
TRBJ2-3	-	-	TRBV7-3	15	CASSPRGSSTDTQYF	TGTGCCAGCAGCCCCAGAGGATCTAGCACAGATACGCAGTATTTT
TRBJ1-2	few	TRBD1	TRBV28	14	CASSSGQGGYGYTF	TGTGCCAGCAGTTCCGGACAGGGGGGCTATGGCTACACCTTC
TRBJ2-2	-	-	TRBV4-1	16	CASSPGLGLSTGELFF	TGCGCCAGCAGCCCTGGGCTGGGGCTTAGCACCGGGGAGCTGTTTTTT
TRBJ1-1	-	TRBD1	TRBV19	14	CASQNRGSDTEAFF	TGTGCCAGCCAAAACAGGGGTTCGGACACTGAAGCTTTCTTT
TRBJ2-7	-	TRBD1	TRBV7-3	15	CASRTSGTGAYEQYF	TGTGCCAGCAGGACCTCTGGGACAGGGGCGTACGAGCAGTACTTC
TRBJ1-6	-	-	TRBV7-3	14	CASSLGQPNSPLHF	TGTGCCAGCAGCTTAGGACAGCCCAATTCACCCCTCCACTTT
TRBJ1-6	-	TRBD1	TRBV27	16	CASSSLSQGLGSPLHF	TGTGCCAGCAGTTCCCTTTCACAGGGGTTGGGGTCACCCCTCCACTTT
TRBJ2-3	-	TRBD1	TRBV4-1	14	CASRDRGVTDTQYF	TGCGCCAGCAGGGACAGGGGAGTCACAGATACGCAGTATTTT
TRBJ1-6	-	-	TRBV7-2	15	CASSLGGTSSSPLHF	TGTGCCAGCAGCTTAGGTGGGACAAGTTCCTCACCCCTCCACTTT
TRBJ1-3	-	-	TRBV4-1	15	CASSHSGTIGNTIYF	TGCGCCAGCAGCCACTCCGGGACAATTGGAAACACCATATATTTT
TRBJ2-1	-	TRBD2	TRBV7-3	18	CASSYGASGGFQYNEQFF	TGTGCCAGCAGCTATGGGGCCAGCGGGGGATTCCAGTACAATGAGCAGTTCTTC
TRBJ1-4	-	TRBD1	TRBV5-1	17	CASSRDRGRTTNEKLFF	TGCGCCAGCAGCCGGGACAGGGGACGAACAACTAATGAAAAACTGTTTTTT
TRBJ1-2	-	-	TRBV5-6	15	CASSPGGGRDYGYTF	TGTGCCAGCAGCCCCGGTGGGGGGAGGGACTATGGCTACACCTTC
TRBJ1-2	-	-	TRBV18	14	CASSPPEASVPHTF	TGTGCCAGCTCACCACCCGAGGCGTCCGTTCCCCACACCTTC
TRBJ2-7	-	-	TRBV29-1	16	CSVAGFIGAFSYEQYF	TGCAGCGTTGCGGGTTTTATAGGAGCCTTCTCCTACGAGCAGTACTTC
TRBJ1-1	-	TRBD1	TRBV5-1	14	CASSLGGGSTEAFF	TGCGCCAGCAGCTTGGGAGGGGGCTCCACTGAAGCTTTCTTT
TRBJ2-7	-	-	TRBV11-2	13	CAVRRASSYEQYF	TGTGCCGTGCGCAGGGCGAGCTCCTACGAGCAGTACTTC
TRBJ2-1	-	TRBD2	TRBV9	15	CASGSVAGGYNEQFF	TGTGCCAGCGGCTCGGTAGCGGGGGGGTACAATGAGCAGTTCTTC
TRBJ1-6	-	TRBD1	TRBV28	16	CASVQGAGSYNSPLHF	TGTGCCAGTGTTCAGGGGGCGGGATCCTATAATTCACCCCTCCACTTT
TRBJ2-1	-	TRBD2	TRBV2	17	CASSEIGLAGVYNEQFF	TGTGCCAGCAGTGAAATTGGGCTAGCGGGGGTTTACAATGAGCAGTTCTTC
TRBJ2-7	-	-	TRBV18	14	CASSGGDIQSEQYF	TGTGCCAGCTCGGGAGGGGACATCCAGAGCGAGCAGTACTTC
TRBJ1-2	few	-	TRBV10-3	11	CATGVGYGYTF	TGTGCCACAGGGGTTGGCTATGGCTACACCTTC
TRBJ2-1	-	TRBD2	TRBV10-3	17	CAIGGLAGARLQDEQFF	TGTGCCATAGGGGGCCTAGCGGGGGCGCGCCTACAGGATGAGCAGTTCTTC
TRBJ2-6	-	-	TRBV5-4	17	CASSLYIGGSGANVLTF	TGTGCCAGCAGCTTGTATATAGGAGGATCTGGGGCCAACGTCCTGACTTTC
TRBJ2-1	-	TRBD2	TRBV30	15	CAADPSAGGRGEQFF	TGTGCCGCAGACCCTTCAGCGGGGGGCAGGGGTGAGCAGTTCTTC
TRBJ2-1	-	TRBD2	TRBV15	15	CATSRASGNYNEQFF	TGTGCCACCAGCAGAGCTAGCGGGAATTACAATGAGCAGTTCTTC
TRBJ2-3	-	-	TRBV2	11	CASGVKDTQYF	TGTGCCAGCGGAGTTAAAGATACGCAGTATTTT
TRBJ2-1	-	TRBD1	TRBV4-1	15	CASSQGQGAMNEQFF	TGCGCCAGCAGCCAAGGGCAGGGGGCGATGAATGAGCAGTTCTTC
TRBJ2-1	-	TRBD2	TRBV10-1	14	CASSDSGGVNEQFF	TGCGCCAGCAGTGACAGCGGGGGGGTAAATGAGCAGTTCTTC
TRBJ2-2	-	-	TRBV18	16	CASSPSWMGGTGELFF	TGTGCCAGCTCACCCTCCTGGATGGGGGGCACCGGGGAGCTGTTTTTT
TRBJ1-1	-	-	TRBV6-6	12	CASSSGGRLAFF	TGTGCCAGCAGCAGCGGGGGGCGATTGGCTTTCTTT
TRBJ1-6	-	TRBD1	TRBV10-3	13	CATLQGDNSPLHF	TGTGCCACCCTACAGGGGGATAATTCACCCCTCCACTTT
TRBJ2-7	-	-	TRBV15	15	CATSRDPDSVYEQYF	TGTGCCACCAGCAGGGATCCGGACAGCGTCTACGAGCAGTACTTC
TRBJ2-5	-	TRBD2	TRBV4-1	15	CASSQAGTSQETQYF	TGCGCCAGCAGCCAAGCCGGGACTAGCCAAGAGACCCAGTACTTC
TRBJ1-2	-	-	TRBV6-1	13	CASSEALRGGYTF	TGTGCCAGCAGTGAAGCGCTCCGGGGTGGCTACACCTTC
TRBJ1-2	-	-	TRBV19	13	CASSIVAGSGYTF	TGTGCCAGTAGTATCGTGGCAGGCTCGGGCTACACCTTC
TRBJ1-2	few	-	TRBV7-9	13	CASSGQPLSGYTF	TGTGCCAGCAGCGGACAGCCTCTAAGTGGCTACACCTTC